These T cell receptor beta chains were read from a single sample in a study of cytomegalovirus exposure and HLA in healthy donors. Profiling relied on immunoSEQ multiplex PCR, and the TCRdb table lists in-frame clones only, not all of them. The sample lists hundreds of thousands of clones; roughly 88% were seen once. The sequenced sample was PBMCs. The receptor set was obtained from a woman under 30 in good health and CMV-seronegative. Each CDR3 is given with its conserved first and last residue. D genes are given only for firm matches. Only some rows state a clone size, as once, few, many or a class for expanded clones.

j_call v_call clone_size d_call cdr3_nt cdr3_aa
TRBJ2-7 TRBV28 few - TGTGCCAGCAGTTTAAATGCGGGATCGGTCTACGAGCAGTACTTC CASSLNAGSVYEQYF
TRBJ2-5 TRBV5-4 - - TGTGCCAGCAGCTCAGGACAGACGCAAGAGACCCAGTACTTC CASSSGQTQETQYF
TRBJ1-4 TRBV5-6 - TRBD1 TGTGCCAGCAGCTACGGGACAGCGCATGAAAAACTGTTTTTT CASSYGTAHEKLFF
TRBJ2-1 TRBV7-9 - TRBD2 TGTGCCAGCAGCCACGGGACTAGCGGGACTAATGAGCAGTTCTTC CASSHGTSGTNEQFF
TRBJ2-5 TRBV5-4 - TRBD2 TGTGCCAGCAGCTCTAGCGGGACCCAAGAGACCCAGTACTTC CASSSSGTQETQYF
TRBJ2-7 TRBV6-5 once TRBD2 TGTGCCAGCAGCCCGCCGGGACTAGCCTACGAGCAGTACTTC CASSPPGLAYEQYF
TRBJ2-3 TRBV27 once TRBD2 TGTGCCAGCAGTAGGACTAGCGGGAGCACAGATACGCAGTATTTT CASSRTSGSTDTQYF
TRBJ2-7 TRBV9 - - TGTGCCAGCAGCGTCTCGGACAGCATCTACGAGCAGTACTTC CASSVSDSIYEQYF
TRBJ2-7 TRBV28 once TRBD1 TGTGCCACCAGGGGGACAGGGAGCTACGAGCAGTACTTC CATRGTGSYEQYF
TRBJ2-1 TRBV6-1 - - TGTGCCAGCAGTTTCATAAACACGAATGAGCAGTTCTTC CASSFINTNEQFF
TRBJ2-1 TRBV9 - TRBD2 TGTGCCAGCAGCGTAGGTAGCGGGAATTACAATGAGCAGTTCTTC CASSVGSGNYNEQFF